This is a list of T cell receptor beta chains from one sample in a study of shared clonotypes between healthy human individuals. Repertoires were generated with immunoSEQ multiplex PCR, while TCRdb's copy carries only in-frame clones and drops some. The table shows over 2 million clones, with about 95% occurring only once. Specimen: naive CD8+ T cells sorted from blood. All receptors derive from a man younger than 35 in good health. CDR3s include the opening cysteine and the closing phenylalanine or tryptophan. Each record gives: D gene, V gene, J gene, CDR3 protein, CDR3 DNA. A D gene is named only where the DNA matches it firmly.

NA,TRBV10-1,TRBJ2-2,CASSVDTAGELFF,TGCGCCAGCAGTGTCGACACGGCCGGGGAGCTGTTTTTT
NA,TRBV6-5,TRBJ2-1,CASSYAGKTDEQFF,TGTGCCAGCAGTTACGCCGGGAAAACAGATGAGCAGTTCTTC
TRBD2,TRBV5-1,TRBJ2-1,CASGFLKDRDLAGAYNEQFF,TGCGCCAGCGGATTTCTTAAGGACAGGGACCTAGCGGGGGCCTACAATGAGCAGTTCTTC
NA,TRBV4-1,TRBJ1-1,CASSQGPNTEAFF,TGCGCCAGCAGCCAGGGACCCAACACTGAAGCTTTCTTT
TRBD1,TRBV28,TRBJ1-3,CASSPPTGVISGNTIYF,TGTGCCAGCAGTCCCCCGACAGGGGTTATCTCTGGAAACACCATATATTTT
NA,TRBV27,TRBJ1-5,CASLSGRGSNQPQHF,TGTGCCAGCCTCTCGGGTAGAGGGAGCAATCAGCCCCAGCATTTT
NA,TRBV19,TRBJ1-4,CASSDDVRAEKLFF,TGTGCCAGTAGTGACGACGTGCGGGCGGAAAAACTGTTTTTT
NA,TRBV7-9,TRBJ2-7,CASSLVDRTYEQYF,TGTGCCAGCAGCTTAGTGGACAGAACCTACGAGCAGTACTTC
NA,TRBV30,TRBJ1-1,CAWSLEGWSEAFF,TGTGCCTGGAGTCTAGAGGGTTGGTCTGAAGCTTTCTTT
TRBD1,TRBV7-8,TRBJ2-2,CASTQGANTGELFF,TGTGCCAGCACACAGGGGGCGAACACCGGGGAGCTGTTTTTT
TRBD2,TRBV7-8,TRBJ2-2,CASSLVAGATGELFF,TGTGCCAGCAGCTTGGTGGCGGGAGCGACCGGGGAGCTGTTTTTT
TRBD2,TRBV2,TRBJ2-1,CASSPRHSGRTEQFF,TGTGCCAGCAGCCCCCGCCATAGCGGGAGAACTGAGCAGTTCTTC
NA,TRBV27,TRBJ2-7,CASSLTTQAYEQYF,TGTGCCAGCAGTTTGACGACTCAAGCCTACGAGCAGTACTTC
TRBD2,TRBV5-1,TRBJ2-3,CASSVGLASTDTQYF,TGCGCCAGCAGCGTCGGACTAGCGAGCACAGATACGCAGTATTTT
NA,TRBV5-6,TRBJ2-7,CASSLGDGAYEQYF,TGTGCCAGCAGCTTGGGGGACGGAGCCTACGAGCAGTACTTC
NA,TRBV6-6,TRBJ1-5,CASSSPGNQPQHF,TGTGCCAGCAGTTCCCCAGGCAATCAGCCCCAGCATTTT
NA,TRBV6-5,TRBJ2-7,CASSYSERPYEQYF,TGTGCCAGCAGTTATAGCGAAAGACCCTACGAGCAGTACTTC
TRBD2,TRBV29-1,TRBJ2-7,CSVEVSSGGLAYEQYF,TGCAGCGTTGAAGTGTCTAGCGGGGGCCTCGCCTACGAGCAGTACTTC
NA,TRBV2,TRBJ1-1,CASSDKDDTEAFF,TGTGCCAGCAGTGACAAGGACGACACTGAAGCTTTCTTT
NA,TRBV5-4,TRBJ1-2,CASSLQQGDYGYTF,TGTGCCAGCAGCTTGCAACAGGGTGACTATGGCTACACCTTC
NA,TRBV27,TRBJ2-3,CASSPNSPIWADTQYF,TGTGCCAGCAGTCCAAACTCTCCTATCTGGGCAGATACGCAGTATTTT
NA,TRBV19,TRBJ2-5,CASSIVGGTETQYF,TGTGCCAGTAGTATAGTAGGAGGGACAGAGACCCAGTACTTC
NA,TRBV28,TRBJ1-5,CASTGAGYSNQPQHF,TGTGCCAGCACCGGAGCAGGTTATAGCAATCAGCCCCAGCATTTT
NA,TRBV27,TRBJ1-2,CASSLWSGWDYGYTF,TGTGCCAGCAGTTTATGGTCAGGCTGGGACTATGGCTACACCTTC
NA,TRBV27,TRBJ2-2,CASSLSPGVGTGELFF,TGTGCCAGCAGTTTATCGCCAGGGGTCGGCACCGGGGAGCTGTTTTTT
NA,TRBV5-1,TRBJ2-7,CASSFHLGYEQYF,TGCGCCAGCAGCTTCCATCTAGGATACGAGCAGTACTTC